This T cell receptor (beta chain) was documented in a study of neoadjuvant nivolumab and ipilimumab in lung cancer. Between the trimmed V and J ends, which lost 0 bases and 5 bases, there was a span of 4 bases. This CDR3 region has 13 residues. The germline V gene encodes CDR1 MNHEY and CDR2 SVGAGI. Data came from immunoSEQ multiplex PCR; TCRdb stores just in-frame clones and leaves some out. The sample yields about 18,000 clones, around three quarters seen once. About this clone itself: Its target is not known.

General study results and limits: Resected tumors had greater TCR richness and clonality than uninvolved lung. Only a single major-pathologic-response sample was available for clonality analysis. TCR receptors were sequenced in few samples.

This sequence was found in an adult with non-small cell lung cancer. The starting material was tumor tissue, obtained after neoadjuvant nivolumab, alone or with ipilimumab, at or shortly before surgery. This chain links TRBV6-5 with TRBJ2-2; D unclear. CDR3 coding DNA: TGTGCCAGCAGTTACTCGTGGACCGGGGAGCTGTTTTTT. It codes for CASSYSWTGELFF.